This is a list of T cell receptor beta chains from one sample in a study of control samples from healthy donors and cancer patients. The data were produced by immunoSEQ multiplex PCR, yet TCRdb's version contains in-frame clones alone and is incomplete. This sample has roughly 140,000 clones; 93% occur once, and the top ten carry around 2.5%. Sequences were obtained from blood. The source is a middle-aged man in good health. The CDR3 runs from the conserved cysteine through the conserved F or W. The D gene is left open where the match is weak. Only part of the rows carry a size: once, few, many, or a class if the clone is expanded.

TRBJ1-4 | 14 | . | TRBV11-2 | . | TGTGCCAGCAGCCCGTGGGCCGATAATGAAAAACTGTTTTTT | CASSPWADNEKLFF
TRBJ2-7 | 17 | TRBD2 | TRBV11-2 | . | TGTGCCAGCAGCCTCCCAGAACTAGCGGGCCCCTGGTACGAGCAGTACTTC | CASSLPELAGPWYEQYF
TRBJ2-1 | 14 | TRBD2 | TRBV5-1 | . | TGCGCCAGCAGCTCCGGGAGGGACTACAATGAGCAGTTCTTC | CASSSGRDYNEQFF
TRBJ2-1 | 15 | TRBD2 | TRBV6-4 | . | TGTGCCAGCAGTTATTTAGCGGGAGGGCCCTATGAGCAGTTCTTC | CASSYLAGGPYEQFF
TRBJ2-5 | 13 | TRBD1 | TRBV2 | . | TGTGCCAGCAGTCCCGGGACAGGGGAGACCCAGTACTTC | CASSPGTGETQYF
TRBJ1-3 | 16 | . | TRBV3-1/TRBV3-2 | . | TGTGCCAGCAGCCAAGATCCCTTAGGGTCTGGAAACACCATATATTTT | CASSQDPLGSGNTIYF
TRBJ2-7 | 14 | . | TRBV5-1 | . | TGCGCCAGCAGCTTGGCTAGCGATCACTACGAGCAGTACTTC | CASSLASDHYEQYF
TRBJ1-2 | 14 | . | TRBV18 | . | TGTGCCAGCTCACCACCATCGGTGAAGGGTGGCTACACCTTC | CASSPPSVKGGYTF
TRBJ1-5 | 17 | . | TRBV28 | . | TGTGCCAGCAGTCCCCCTGGACAGCTCTATAGCAATCAGCCCCAGCATTTT | CASSPPGQLYSNQPQHF
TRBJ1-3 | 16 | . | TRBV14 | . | TGTGCCAGCAGCCCCACGGGACAACTCTCTGGAAACACCATATATTTT | CASSPTGQLSGNTIYF
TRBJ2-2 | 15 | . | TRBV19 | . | TGTGCCAGTAGTTCAGACAGGTGGTTCACCGGGGAGCTGTTTTTT | CASSSDRWFTGELFF
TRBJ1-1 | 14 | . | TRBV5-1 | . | TGCGCCAGCAGCTTGCTAGGGGAGAACACTGAAGCTTTCTTT | CASSLLGENTEAFF
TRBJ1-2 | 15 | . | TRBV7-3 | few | TGTGCCAGCAGCCCCCAGGGAGGGGAGAACTATGGCTACACCTTC | CASSPQGGENYGYTF
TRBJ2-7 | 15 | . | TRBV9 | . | TGTGCCAGCAGCGTAGGGGTAGGGAGGACTTACGAGCAGTACTTC | CASSVGVGRTYEQYF
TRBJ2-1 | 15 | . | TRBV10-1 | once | TGCGCCAGCAGTGAAGGTGGGCAGGGGCAAGATGAGCAGTTCTTC | CASSEGGQGQDEQFF
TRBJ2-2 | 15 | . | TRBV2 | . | TGTGCCAGCGGAGCCGACAGGTTGGGCACCGGGGAGCTGTTTTTT | CASGADRLGTGELFF
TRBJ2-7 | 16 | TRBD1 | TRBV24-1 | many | TGTGCCACCAGTGATTCCCCGACAGGGTTATTATCCGAGCAGTACTTC | CATSDSPTGLLSEQYF
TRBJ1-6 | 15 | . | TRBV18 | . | TGTGCCAGCTCACCTCAGGGGAATCGTAATTCACCCCTCCACTTT | CASSPQGNRNSPLHF
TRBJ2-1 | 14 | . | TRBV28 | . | TGTGCCGGGAGCCAGGGGACGGTTACGAGTCAGCAGTTCTTC | CAGSQGTVTSQQFF
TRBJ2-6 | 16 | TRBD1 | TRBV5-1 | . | TGCGCCAGCAAAGGACAGGGGGGCTCTGGGGCCAACGTCCTGACTTTC | CASKGQGGSGANVLTF
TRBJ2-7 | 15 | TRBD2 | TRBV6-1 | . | TGTGCCAGCAGTGAAAAAGCGGGAGATCCCTACGAGCAGTACTTC | CASSEKAGDPYEQYF
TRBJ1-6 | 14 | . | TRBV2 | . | TGTGCCAGCAGTATAAACTCCTATAATTCACCCCTCCACTTT | CASSINSYNSPLHF
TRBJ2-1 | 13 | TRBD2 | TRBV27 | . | TGTGCCAGCAGGCGGGAGGCCGAGCATGAGCAGTTCTTC | CASRREAEHEQFF
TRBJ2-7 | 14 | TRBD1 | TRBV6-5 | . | TGTGCCAGCAGCGGCACGGGACAGGCCTACGAGCAGTACTTC | CASSGTGQAYEQYF
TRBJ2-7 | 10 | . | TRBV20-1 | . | TGCAGTGCCATGATCTACGAGCAGTACTTC | CSAMIYEQYF